The TCR beta chain described here comes from a study of blood T cell repertoires in COVID-19. The overall study: Specimens from acute and convalescent COVID-19 originated in the United States, Italy and Spain. Nucleic acid was either cDNA or gDNA, and it came from T cells, B-cell-depleted T cells, or PBMCs.

The CDR3 length is 16 residues. V shed 0 bases, J shed 5 bases, and the junction held 6 bases outside the gene matches. Germline loops: CDR1 SGDLS, CDR2 YYNGEE. Original data processing: Amplification with reference gene primers provided the estimates of nucleated cell counts. Using immunoSEQ multiplex PCR, the repertoire was profiled, and TCRdb retains in-frame clones only, with some absent. Clonal size and the V and J genes are those of that table, whereas D and trimming came from the DNA. The data show tens of thousands of clones, roughly 84% seen once. The sequencing input was peripheral blood. The chain couples TRBV9 to TRBJ2-3; 10 bases map to TRBD2. The sequence was collected from a man aged 50 to 60 with active COVID-19. CDR3 bases: TGTGCCAGCAGCGTAGGGGCTAGCGGGAGAGGAGATACGCAGTATTTT. Translating it yields CASSVGASGRGDTQYF.